This passage covers 14 T cell receptor beta chains from one sample sequenced in a study of T-cell memory formation after mild COVID-19. TCRdb recomputed calls from the 5' RACE reads with MiXCR, one row per CDR3 protein. The table lists 300,000 to 400,000 distinct CDR3 sequences, about 15% of them singletons. Sequencing was done on a sample of PBMCs or a T cell subset sorted from them (not recorded which). The receptors originated from a man between 18 and 35 years old who had mild COVID-19 (a few samples of this study predate the infection). Cell type and time point are not known.

The gene calls are TRBV20-1 and TRBJ1-5, with TRBD1 identical over 10 bases. The CDR3 is made up of 14 amino acids. Losses at the gene ends were 3 bases for V and 9 bases for J; bases not matched to a gene: 8. Germline CDR1 is DFQATT and CDR2 is SNEGSKA (reference sequence). The CDR3 bases are TGCAGTGCTAGGGGGACAGGGGATATACGGCCCCAGCATTTT. Protein: CSARGTGDIRPQHF.

The table lists this clonotype with a few counts. The J gene is TRBJ2-3, the V gene TRBV4-1; D not certain. The CDR3 is 13 amino acids. In germline, CDR1 is MGHRA, CDR2 YSYEKL. V lost 1 base, J lost 7 bases, and 9 bases lay in between. The CDR3 loop reads CASSQVRFNTQYF. Here the CDR3 DNA reads TGCGCCAGCAGCCAAGTTCGCTTTAATACGCAGTATTTT.

This clonotype was seen ten or more times. The DNA for the CDR3 is TGTGCCAGCAGCCAGGGGACAGGGGTTTCCTACGAGCAGTACTTC. Residues: CASSQGTGVSYEQYF. The chain carries TRBV9 and TRBJ2-7; 10 bases match TRBD1. The ends lost 4 bases at V and 1 base at J; junction bases unmatched: 5. This CDR3 contains 15 residues. The germline V gene encodes CDR1 SGDLS and CDR2 YYNGEE.

This clonotype showed up just a few times. The chain links TRBV28 to TRBJ1-2; a possible D gene is TRBD1 (5 bases). V lost 8 bases to trimming and J lost 7 bases, with 20 bases between them. The CDR3 extends over 14 amino acids. CDR1 and CDR2 from the germline V gene are MDHEN and SYDVKM. The CDR3 region is CASGRGTALGGYTF. The CDR3 DNA reads as TGTGCCAGCGGGCGAGGGACCGCACTCGGTGGCTACACCTTC.

This clonotype came up many times. V usage is TRBV6-2 or TRBV6-3 and J usage is TRBJ2-1, with 10 bases aligning to TRBD2. The length of the CDR3 is 17 residues. Unmatched junction bases numbered 11, after V lost 1 base and J lost 8 bases. Germline CDR1 is MNHEY and CDR2 is SVGEGT. The CDR3 region has the DNA TGTGCCAGCAGTTACTTTCCGGTAGCGGGGGGCGACTATGAGCAGTTCTTC. Its protein product is CASSYFPVAGGDYEQFF.

This clonotype was seen ten or more times. The gene calls are TRBV5-1 and TRBJ2-2, with D perhaps matching TRBD1 (5 bases). The V gene lost 0 bases and the J gene lost 6 bases, with 9 bases spanning the gap. The CDR3 is made up of 14 amino acids. The germline V gene encodes CDR1 SGHRS and CDR2 YFSETQ. This CDR3 reads CASSLDPTAGELFF. DNA for the CDR3: TGCGCCAGCAGCTTGGACCCGACAGCCGGGGAGCTGTTTTTT.

In nucleotides, the CDR3 is TGTGCCAGCAGCTTAGCCAAGGGAGCTTTCTTT. It translates to CASSLAKGAFF. V and J are TRBV7-2 and TRBJ1-1; D gene unclear. The CDR3 runs to 11 residues. V gave up 0 bases and J gave up 10 bases, with 6 bases separating them. The germline V gene encodes CDR1 SGHTA and CDR2 FQGNSA.

This clonotype appeared a few times. The gene calls are TRBV20-1 and TRBJ2-1; TRBD1 matches 9 bases. Germline-derived CDR1 and CDR2 are DFQATT and SNEGSKA (reference sequence). The CDR3 is 17 residues long. Germline trimming cut 0 bases from V and 1 base from J; bases unmatched to any gene: 7. Here the CDR3 DNA reads TGCAGTGCTAGAGATTGGACAGGGGAGGTGTCCTACAATGAGCAGTTCTTC. Translating gives CSARDWTGEVSYNEQFF.

This clonotype appeared a few times. The rearrangement links TRBV9 to TRBJ2-2; 8 positions match TRBD1. Germline V gives CDR1 SGDLS, CDR2 YYNGEE. Trimming at V came to 4 bases and at J to 7 bases, leaving 6 bases not matched to a gene. The CDR3 extends over 14 amino acids. DNA of the CDR3: TGTGCCAGCAGCCCCCAGGGGGCCAGCGGGGAGCTGTTTTTT. Protein sequence: CASSPQGASGELFF.

The table lists this clonotype with a few counts. The chain couples TRBV5-5 to TRBJ2-7; 7 positions match TRBD2. Trimming removed 1 base from V and 3 bases from J; junction bases left unmatched: 4. This CDR3 has 14 residues. Germline assignment: CDR1 SGHKS and CDR2 YYEKEE (reference sequence). CDR3 amino acids: CASSLWGGVYEQYV. The CDR3 bases are TGTGCCAGCAGCTTGTGGGGGGGGGTCTACGAGCAGTACGTC.

This clonotype appeared a few times. The chain uses TRBV5-1 and TRBJ2-4, with a weak D call TRBD2 (6 bases). The CDR3 loop spans 15 amino acids. Trimming removed 0 bases at V and 0 bases at J, with 7 bases between. Per the germline V gene, CDR1 is SGHRS and CDR2 is YFSETQ. The DNA of the CDR3 is TGCGCCAGCAGCTTGGACGGGGGAGCCAAAAACATTCAGTACTTC. Translated: CASSLDGGAKNIQYF.

V and J are TRBV11-3 and TRBJ2-1, with 10 positions matching TRBD2. J gave up 9 bases and V 5 bases, and 7 bases lay outside the gene matches. Germline V gene data show CDR1 as SGHNT and CDR2 as YENEEA. The CDR3 covers 14 residues. CDR3: CASSRGLAAGEQFF. The CDR3 DNA reads as TGTGCCAGCAGCCGCGGACTAGCGGCCGGTGAGCAGTTCTTC.

The chain joins TRBV20-1 to TRBJ2-1; 7 nucleotides match TRBD2. CDR1 DFQATT and CDR2 SNEGSKA come from the germline V gene (reference sequence). The CDR3 sequence is 15 residues long. Trimming cost V 1 base and J 3 bases; bases outside gene matches: 6. In DNA form, the CDR3 reads TGCAGTGCTAGAGGCCCCTGGGACTACTACAATGAGCAGTTCTTC. Translating gives CSARGPWDYYNEQFF.

This rearrangement joins TRBV29-1 to TRBJ1-1, with D possibly matching TRBD1 (6 bases). CDR1 is SQVTM and CDR2 is ANQGSEA in the germline V gene. This CDR3 region has 16 residues. Deletions cut 3 bases from V and 5 bases from J, with 22 bases between. The CDR3, as DNA: TGCAGCGTTGATCGGCGGCTTACTCTAGGGGGGACTGAAGCTTTCTTT. Its protein is CSVDRRLTLGGTEAFF.